This T cell receptor beta chain was recorded in a study of cytomegalovirus exposure and HLA in healthy donors. Overall study findings and caveats: A list of 164 TCR beta chains associated with cytomegalovirus was given.

PCR primers comprised 60 Vbeta and 13 Jbeta primers. Source study methods: A follow-up analysis tallied some 80 million unique TCR beta chains, 9 million to 11 million shared. This table comes from immunoSEQ multiplex PCR, and its TCRdb copy is limited to in-frame clones, with some not included. The V and J calls and the clone size are those of that table, but D and trimming were determined from the DNA. The table has about 240,000 clones, roughly 82% seen once; the top ten hold 4.5% to 6%. Germline V gene lookup returns CDR1 GTSNPN and CDR2 SVGIG (reference sequence). This CDR3 is built from 12 residues. Trimming took 1 base from V and 5 from J, leaving 8 bases between them. Comment on this clone: Its antigen remains unidentified.

This chain joins TRBV30 and TRBJ1-1; unclear D gene. The sequenced material came from PBMCs. The TCR sequence derives from a woman between 40 and 55 years old in good health and CMV-seropositive. The DNA for the CDR3 is TGTGCCTGGAGTGAGGACTATACTGAAGCTTTCTTT. Amino acid sequence: CAWSEDYTEAFF.